Presented here are 15 T cell receptor beta chains from one specimen sequenced in a study of response to subunit inactivated influenza vaccine (dated by TCRdb to the late 2010s). The library was generated by RT-PCR. Sequencing was carried out with an Illumina HiSeq 2500. In TCRdb, the public reads were trimmed at Q25 with fastp and aligned with MiXCR, with productive beta chains retained. Identical CDR3 protein sequences are pooled into one entry, listed with their most common genes and DNA. The sample includes some 520,000 distinct CDR3 sequences, with approximately 16% observed a single time. Jointly, the top ten make up about 3% of the sample. The specimen comprised CD4+ T cells sorted from PBMCs, sampled about 24 months after vaccination. The receptors stem from a man between 50 and 69 years old who received an inactivated influenza vaccine. Donor details come from another sample of the same person, matched by shared clones.

In its sample, this clonotype was seen a few times. The V and J genes are TRBV5-1 and TRBJ1-3, with 9 bases lining up with TRBD1. Trimming at V came to 4 bases and at J to 0 bases, leaving 8 bases not matched to a gene. CDR1 SGHRS and CDR2 YFSETQ come from the germline V gene. The CDR3 length is 17 residues. The CDR3 sequence is CASSQRQGDNSGNTIYF. The DNA of the CDR3 is TGCGCCAGCAGCCAGCGACAGGGGGATAACTCTGGAAACACCATATATTTT.

This clonotype has ten or more counts. The chain recombines TRBV5-1 with TRBJ2-2, with 10 bases matching TRBD1. The V and J ends lost 3 bases and 4 bases, in that order; junction bases with no gene match: 12. Germline CDR1 reads SGHRS; CDR2 reads YFSETQ. This CDR3 has 18 amino acids. Here the CDR3 reads CASSYRSPGQGSTGELFF. As DNA, the CDR3 is TGCGCCAGCAGCTATCGCTCGCCGGGACAGGGGAGCACCGGGGAGCTGTTTTTT.

This clonotype was seen more than once but under ten times. The rearrangement links TRBV6-2 or TRBV6-3 to TRBJ2-1; possibly TRBD2 for D (5 bases). The CDR3 sequence is 13 residues long. Trimming shortened V by 7 bases and J by 4 bases, and 11 bases separated the two germline ends. Germline loops: CDR1 MNHEY, CDR2 SVGEGT. The DNA for the CDR3 is TGTGCCAGCACCCTGCCGGGGTACAATGAGCAGTTCTTC. Translated: CASTLPGYNEQFF.

J is TRBJ1-1 and V is TRBV7-2; perhaps TRBD1 as D (6 bases). V lost 1 base, J lost 4 bases, and 13 bases lay in between. The CDR3 runs 15 residues. Germline CDR1 SGHTA, CDR2 FQGNSA. The CDR3 sequence: CASSLVFRGGTEAFF. The CDR3 bases are TGTGCCAGCAGCTTAGTGTTCAGGGGTGGCACTGAAGCTTTCTTT.

This clonotype has just a few counts. V is TRBV6-1 and J is TRBJ2-2; 10 nucleotides line up with TRBD2. The junction had 10 bases not matched to a gene; V was cut back by 6 bases and J by 6 bases. The germline CDR1 and CDR2 sequences are MNHNS and SASEGT. The CDR3 length is 16 residues. CDR3 loop: CASSQPVSGGAGELFF. CDR3 in DNA: TGTGCCAGCAGCCAGCCTGTCAGCGGGGGGGCCGGGGAGCTGTTTTTT.

This chain uses TRBV20-1 with TRBJ1-2; 9 bases agree with TRBD1. The CDR3 is made up of 13 amino acids. In germline, CDR1 is DFQATT, CDR2 SNEGSKA (reference sequence). The ends lost 0 bases at V and 5 bases at J; junction bases unmatched: 1. CDR3 DNA sequence: TGCAGTGCTAGAGAGACAGGGGGGTATGGCTACACCTTC. It yields the protein CSARETGGYGYTF.

This clonotype has more than one count but fewer than ten. The DNA of the CDR3 is TGTGCCAGCAGCCAACGGACAGGGGGGACAATAAACAATCAGCCCCAGCATTTT. Protein sequence: CASSQRTGGTINNQPQHF. The chain employs TRBV4-2 and TRBJ1-5, with TRBD1 identical over 10 bases. Germline values: CDR1 LGHNA, CDR2 YNFKEQ. The CDR3 length is 18 residues. The V gene end was trimmed by 2 bases and the J gene end by 3 bases; junction bases not matched to a gene: 10.

The V call is TRBV18, the J call TRBJ1-1; D gene uncertain. Germline V CDR1 and CDR2: KGHSH, LQKENI. V was trimmed by 3 bases and J by 5 bases, leaving 16 bases between them. CDR3 length: 15 residues. CDR3 residues: CASSPTSEARTEAFF. DNA for the CDR3: TGTGCCAGCTCACCTACTAGCGAGGCGAGGACTGAAGCTTTCTTT. The whole variable domain, filled in from reference TRBV18 and TRBJ1-1, reads NAGVMQNPRHLVRRRGQEARLRCSPMKGHSHVYWYRQLPEEGLKFMVYLQKENIIDESGMPKERFSAEFPKEGPSILRIQQVVRGDSAAYFCASSPTSEARTEAFFGQGTRLTVV.

The chain is built from TRBV29-1 and TRBJ2-7, with D possibly being TRBD2 (5 bases). V was shortened by 4 bases and J by 0 bases, with 13 bases between the two germline ends. Germline V lookup: CDR1 SQVTM, CDR2 ANQGSEA. This CDR3 has 14 residues. The CDR3 region is CSVVGEPFSYEQYF. CDR3 bases: TGCAGCGTTGTCGGGGAACCTTTCTCCTACGAGCAGTACTTC.

V gene TRBV12-3 or TRBV12-4 combines with J gene TRBJ2-4; the match to TRBD2 covers 10 bases. Trimming removed 6 bases from V and 11 bases from J; junction bases left unmatched: 13. This CDR3 has 15 residues. The CDR3 bases are TGTGCCAGCAGACAAAGCGGGGGGGTGTTCAGTGTTCAGTACTTC. Residues: CASRQSGGVFSVQYF.

The chain combines TRBV6-2 or TRBV6-3 with TRBJ2-7, with 9 nucleotides matching TRBD1. This CDR3 spans 14 amino acids. Germline lookup yields CDR1 MNHEY and CDR2 SVGEGT. V shed 5 bases, J shed 3 bases, and the junction held 5 bases outside the gene matches. CDR3 loop: CASSGGTGNYEQYF. CDR3 nucleotide sequence: TGTGCCAGCAGTGGGGGGACAGGGAACTACGAGCAGTACTTC.

The sample holds a few counts of this clonotype. The chain combines TRBV5-1 with TRBJ2-1; TRBD2 matches 9 bases. The CDR3 has 16 residues. Germline CDR1 reads SGHRS; CDR2 reads YFSETQ. Trimming removed 4 bases from V and 4 bases from J; junction bases left unmatched: 9. This CDR3 reads CASSRTASGNYNEQFF. The CDR3 bases are TGCGCCAGCAGCCGCACGGCTAGCGGGAATTACAATGAGCAGTTCTTC.

The chain joins TRBV20-1 to TRBJ2-7; D may be TRBD1 (6 bases). V was trimmed by 6 bases and J by 7 bases, leaving 16 bases between them. Germline V gene lookup returns CDR1 DFQATT and CDR2 SNEGSKA (reference sequence). The CDR3 covers 12 residues. The CDR3 DNA is TGCAGTGCAACAACAGGGATAGGGGAGCAGTACTTC. It yields the protein CSATTGIGEQYF.

This sequence joins TRBV20-1 and TRBJ1-2; D remains ambiguous. Between the trimmed V and J ends, which lost 3 bases and 0 bases, there was a span of 14 bases. The germline V gene has CDR1 DFQATT and CDR2 SNEGSKA (reference sequence). This CDR3 has 15 residues. The CDR3: CSARLRRSSNYGYTF. The CDR3 nucleotides are TGCAGTGCTAGGCTCCGGCGGAGTTCTAACTATGGCTACACCTTC.

This rearrangement joins TRBV28 to TRBJ1-4; tentatively, D is TRBD1 (5 bases). With 1 base removed from V and 12 bases from J, the gap between germline ends came to 15 bases. Germline loops: CDR1 MDHEN, CDR2 SYDVKM. This CDR3 has 14 residues. The CDR3 sequence: CASSLSQGRTELFF. The CDR3 nucleotides read TGTGCCAGCAGTTTATCGCAGGGAAGGACGGAACTGTTTTTT.